The clone carrying this TCR beta chain was seen a single time. Generated by immunoSEQ multiplex PCR, the TCRdb table keeps only in-frame clones and is missing some. This sample carries 400,000 to 450,000 clones, approximately 90% of them seen once, and the ten largest clones take over 10%. The data derive from a study of blood T cell repertoires in COVID-19. Study at large: T cells, B-cell-depleted T cells, or PBMCs provided the cDNA or gDNA that served as material.

Germline CDR1 is MNHEY and CDR2 is SVGAGI. Trimming stripped 6 bases from V and 6 bases from J, with 20 bases between. The CDR3 has 15 amino acids. This clonotype was sampled from a woman in her fifties or sixties with COVID-19, enrolled during active disease. Sequences were obtained from peripheral blood. The chain employs TRBV6-5 and TRBJ1-1; TRBD1 might be the D (6 bases). CDR3: CASRLFTGIFAEAFF. CDR3 DNA: TGTGCCAGCAGGCTATTTACAGGGATATTCGCTGAAGCTTTCTTT.